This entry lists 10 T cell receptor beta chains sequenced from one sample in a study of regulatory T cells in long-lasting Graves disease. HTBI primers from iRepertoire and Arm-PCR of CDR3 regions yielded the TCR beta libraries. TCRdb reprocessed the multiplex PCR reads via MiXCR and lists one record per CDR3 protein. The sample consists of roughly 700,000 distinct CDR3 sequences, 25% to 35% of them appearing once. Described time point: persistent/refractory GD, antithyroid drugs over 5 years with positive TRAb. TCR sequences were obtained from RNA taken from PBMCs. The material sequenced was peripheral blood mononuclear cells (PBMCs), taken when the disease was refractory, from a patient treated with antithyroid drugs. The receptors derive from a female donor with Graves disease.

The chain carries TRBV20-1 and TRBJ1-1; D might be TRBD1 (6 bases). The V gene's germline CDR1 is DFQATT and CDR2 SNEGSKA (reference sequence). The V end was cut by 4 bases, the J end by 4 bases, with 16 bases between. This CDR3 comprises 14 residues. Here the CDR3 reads CSAIDRTRSTEAFF. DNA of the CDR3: TGCAGTGCTATAGACAGGACCAGATCCACTGAAGCTTTCTTT.

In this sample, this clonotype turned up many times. The CDR3 here is CASSSGRISGNTIYF. For the CDR3, the DNA is TGTGCCAGCAGTTCCGGACGTATCTCTGGAAACACCATATATTTT. The chain carries TRBV28 and TRBJ1-3; D is ambiguous. The V end was cut by 4 bases, the J end by 0 bases, with 10 bases between. The CDR3 loop spans 15 amino acids. Germline lookup yields CDR1 MDHEN and CDR2 SYDVKM.

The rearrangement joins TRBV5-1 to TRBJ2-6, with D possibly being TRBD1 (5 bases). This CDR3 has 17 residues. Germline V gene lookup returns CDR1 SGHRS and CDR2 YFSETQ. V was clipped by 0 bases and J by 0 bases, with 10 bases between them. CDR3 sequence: CASSLGRAASGANVLTF. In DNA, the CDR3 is TGCGCCAGCAGCTTGGGCAGGGCCGCCTCTGGGGCCAACGTCCTGACTTTC.

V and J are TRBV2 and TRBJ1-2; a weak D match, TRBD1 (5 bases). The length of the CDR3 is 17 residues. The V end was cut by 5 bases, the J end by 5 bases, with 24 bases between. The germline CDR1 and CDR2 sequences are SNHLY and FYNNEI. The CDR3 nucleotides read TGTGCCAGCAGTCGGTTTAGTCAGGGTTCACAACCTTATGGCTACACCTTC. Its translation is CASSRFSQGSQPYGYTF.

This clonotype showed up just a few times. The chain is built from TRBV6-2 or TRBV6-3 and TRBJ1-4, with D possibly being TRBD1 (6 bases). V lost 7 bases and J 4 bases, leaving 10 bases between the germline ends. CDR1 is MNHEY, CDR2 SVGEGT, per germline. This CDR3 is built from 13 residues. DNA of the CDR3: TGTGCCAGCAAACAGGGCCTTAATGAAAAACTGTTTTTT. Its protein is CASKQGLNEKLFF.

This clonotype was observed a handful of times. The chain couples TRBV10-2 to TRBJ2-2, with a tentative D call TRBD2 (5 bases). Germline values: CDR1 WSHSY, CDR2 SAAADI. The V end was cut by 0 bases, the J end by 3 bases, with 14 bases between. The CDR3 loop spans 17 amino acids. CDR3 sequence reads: CASSESRAPLYTGELFF. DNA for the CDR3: TGCGCCAGCAGTGAGTCGAGGGCCCCACTCTACACCGGGGAGCTGTTTTTT.

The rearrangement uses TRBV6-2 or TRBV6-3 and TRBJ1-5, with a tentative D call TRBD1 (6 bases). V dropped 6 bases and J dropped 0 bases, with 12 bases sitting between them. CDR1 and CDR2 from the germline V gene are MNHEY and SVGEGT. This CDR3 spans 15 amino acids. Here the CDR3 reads CASRDRPYSNQPQHF. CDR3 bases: TGTGCCAGCAGGGACAGACCGTATAGCAATCAGCCCCAGCATTTT.

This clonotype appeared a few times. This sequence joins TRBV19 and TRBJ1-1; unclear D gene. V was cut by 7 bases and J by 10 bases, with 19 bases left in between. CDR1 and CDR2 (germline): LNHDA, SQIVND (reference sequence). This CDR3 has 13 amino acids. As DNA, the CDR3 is TGTGCCAGTACCCGCGACCGCCTCGGCGGAGCTTTCTTT. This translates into CASTRDRLGGAFF.

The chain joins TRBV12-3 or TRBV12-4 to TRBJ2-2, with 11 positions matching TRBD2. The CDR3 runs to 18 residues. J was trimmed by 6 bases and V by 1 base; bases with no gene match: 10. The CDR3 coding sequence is TGTGCCAGCAGTTTAGGATCCTTGACTAGCGGGACCCCCGGGGAGCTGTTTTTT. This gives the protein CASSLGSLTSGTPGELFF.

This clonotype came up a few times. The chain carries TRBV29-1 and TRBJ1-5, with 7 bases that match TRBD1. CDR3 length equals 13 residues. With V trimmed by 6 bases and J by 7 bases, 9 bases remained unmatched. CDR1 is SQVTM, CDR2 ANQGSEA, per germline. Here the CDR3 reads CSVSDRDEQPQHF. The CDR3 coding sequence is TGCAGCGTCTCCGACAGGGACGAACAGCCCCAGCATTTT.